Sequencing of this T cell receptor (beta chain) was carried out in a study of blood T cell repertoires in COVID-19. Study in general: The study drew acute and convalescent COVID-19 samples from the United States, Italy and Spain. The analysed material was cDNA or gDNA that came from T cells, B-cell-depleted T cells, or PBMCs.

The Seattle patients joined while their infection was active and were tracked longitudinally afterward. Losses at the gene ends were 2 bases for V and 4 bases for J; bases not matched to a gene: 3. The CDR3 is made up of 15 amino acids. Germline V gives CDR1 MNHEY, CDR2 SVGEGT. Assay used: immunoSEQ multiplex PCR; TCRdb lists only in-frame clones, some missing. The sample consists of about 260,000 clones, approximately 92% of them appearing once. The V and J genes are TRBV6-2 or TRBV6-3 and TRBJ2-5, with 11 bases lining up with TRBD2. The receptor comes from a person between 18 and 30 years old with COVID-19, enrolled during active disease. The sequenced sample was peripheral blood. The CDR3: CASSYQGLAGETQYF. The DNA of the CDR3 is TGTGCCAGCAGTTACCAAGGACTAGCGGGAGAGACCCAGTACTTC.